These 32 T cell receptor beta chains were all obtained from the same sample, sequenced in a study of shared clonotypes between healthy human individuals. This table comes from immunoSEQ multiplex PCR, and its TCRdb copy is limited to in-frame clones, with some not included. The data show some 2,400,000 clones, approximately 95% seen once. The sample comprised naive CD4+ T cells sorted from blood. As to subset: CD45RA+ positively selected. The receptors come from a man between 18 and 29 years old in good health.

The V and J genes are TRBV6-5 and TRBJ1-2; D is undetermined. The V gene lost 2 bases and the J gene lost 1 base, with 11 bases spanning the gap. CDR3 length: 15 residues. Germline CDR1 reads MNHEY; CDR2 reads SVGAGI. CDR3 coding DNA: TGTGCCAGCAGTTACGGGCCCCGATTTAACTATGGCTACACCTTC. The encoded protein is CASSYGPRFNYGYTF.

This CDR3 is CASSLEVSSGSTNTQYF. In nucleotides, the CDR3 is TGCGCCAGCAGCTTGGAGGTGTCTAGCGGGAGTACGAATACGCAGTATTTT. V gene TRBV5-1 combines with J gene TRBJ2-3; 10 nucleotides align to TRBD2. V was pared by 0 bases and J by 7 bases, with 11 bases of the junction left unmatched. The CDR3 length is 17 residues. From germline, CDR1 is SGHRS and CDR2 YFSETQ. The variable domain in full, completed from reference TRBV5-1 and TRBJ2-3, reads KAGVTQTPRYLIKTRGQQVTLSCSPISGHRSVSWYQQTPGQGLQFLFEYFSETQRNKGNFPGRFSGRQFSNSRSEMNVSTLELGDSALYLCASSLEVSSGSTNTQYFGPGTRLTVL.

Written as DNA, the CDR3 is TGTGCCAGCAGCCCCGGGACAGGGGTCTACGAGCAGTACTTC. This translates into CASSPGTGVYEQYF. V and J are TRBV5-6 and TRBJ2-7; 10 nucleotides align to TRBD1. From germline, CDR1 is SGHDT and CDR2 YYEEEE. The CDR3 is made up of 14 amino acids. V was clipped by 4 bases and J by 3 bases; unmatched bases: 4.

The chain is built from TRBV27 and TRBJ1-5, with a weak D call TRBD1 (6 bases). CDR1 and CDR2 (germline): MNHEY, SMNVEV (reference sequence). This CDR3 contains 14 residues. The V end was cut by 5 bases, the J end by 6 bases, with 14 bases between. The CDR3 spells CASSASGGAQPQHF. The DNA for the CDR3 is TGTGCCAGCAGTGCCAGCGGGGGCGCTCAGCCCCAGCATTTT.

This chain links TRBV6-5 with TRBJ1-1; weak D call: TRBD1 (6 bases). V lost 5 bases to trimming and J lost 1 base, with 11 bases between them. Germline CDR1 and CDR2: MNHEY and SVGAGI. CDR3 length equals 14 residues. CDR3 DNA: TGTGCCAGCAGTCAGGCGACAGGGAACACTGAAGCTTTCTTT. Its protein product is CASSQATGNTEAFF.

This clone appeared once. This sequence joins TRBV7-2 and TRBJ1-3; TRBD1 might be the D (6 bases). V lost 2 bases and J lost 2, with 10 bases in between. The CDR3 has 15 amino acids. The germline V gene has CDR1 SGHTA and CDR2 FQGNSA. CDR3: CASSLRHRAGNTIYF. CDR3 DNA sequence: TGTGCCAGCAGCTTAAGGCACAGGGCTGGAAACACCATATATTTT.

J is TRBJ2-7 and V is TRBV7-9; possibly TRBD1 for D (5 bases). Germline V gene lookup returns CDR1 SEHNR and CDR2 FQNEAQ (reference sequence). The length of the CDR3 is 13 residues. The V end lost 5 bases, the J end lost 1 base, and 9 bases lay between the germline ends. The CDR3 sequence: CASSTRQSYEQYF. As DNA, the CDR3 is TGTGCCAGCAGCACCCGACAGTCCTACGAGCAGTACTTC.

About this clone: Other nucleotide sequences from this sample produce the same CDR3. The J gene is TRBJ2-5, the V gene TRBV7-9; the D gene is possibly TRBD2 (6 bases). V dropped 1 base and J dropped 5 bases, with 8 bases sitting between them. The CDR3 is made up of 13 amino acids. Per germline, CDR1 SEHNR and CDR2 FQNEAQ (reference sequence). The chain's CDR3 is CASSLGGVETQYF. The DNA for the CDR3 is TGTGCCAGCAGCTTAGGCGGGGTGGAGACCCAGTACTTC.

This chain links TRBV6-1 with TRBJ2-3; the D gene could be TRBD1 or TRBD2 (5 bases each). V was pared by 2 bases and J by 6 bases, with 9 bases between. Germline CDR1 is MNHNS and CDR2 is SASEGT. This CDR3 has 13 residues. CDR3 nucleotides: TGTGCCAGCAGTGAACAGTGGGGGGATACGCAGTATTTT. Translating gives CASSEQWGDTQYF.

CDR3 region: CASSPGTGYYEQYF. The DNA for the CDR3 is TGTGCCAGCAGTCCCGGGACAGGTTACTACGAGCAGTACTTC. V usage is TRBV28 and J usage is TRBJ2-7; 8 positions agree with TRBD1. Germline CDR1 MDHEN, CDR2 SYDVKM. V dropped 5 bases and J dropped 3; count of bases not matched to a gene: 6. The CDR3 consists of 14 residues. Drawing the rest from reference TRBV28 and TRBJ2-7, the complete variable domain is DVKVTQSSRYLVKRTGEKVFLECVQDMDHENMFWYRQDPGLGLRLIYFSYDVKMKEKGDIPEGYSVSREKKERFSLILESASTNQTSMYLCASSPGTGYYEQYFGPGTRLTVT.

The V call is TRBV5-4, the J call TRBJ2-5; no reliable D call. The CDR3 has 14 amino acids. Germline V gene data show CDR1 as SGHNT and CDR2 as YYREEE (reference sequence). The germline V and J ends were trimmed by 2 bases and 1 base, with 9 bases remaining between them. CDR3 in amino acids: CASSFDSSQETQYF. In nucleotides, the CDR3 is TGTGCCAGCAGCTTCGACTCCTCCCAAGAGACCCAGTACTTC.

Here the CDR3 reads CACRPLNEKLFF. CDR3 coding DNA: TGTGCCTGCAGACCGCTTAATGAAAAACTGTTTTTT. The chain has TRBV30 and TRBJ1-4, with unresolved D. The CDR3 length is 12 residues. Germline assignment: CDR1 GTSNPN and CDR2 SVGIG (reference sequence). V dropped 6 bases and J dropped 4 bases, with 9 bases sitting between them.

This chain joins TRBV5-6 and TRBJ1-2, with 9 nucleotides matching TRBD1. The CDR3 loop spans 15 amino acids. CDR1 is SGHDT, CDR2 YYEEEE, per germline. V shed 0 bases, J shed 7 bases, and the junction held 7 bases outside the gene matches. The CDR3 bases are TGTGCCAGCAGCTTGGCGGGACAGGGAGTCGGTGGCTACACCTTC. This encodes CASSLAGQGVGGYTF. Together with reference TRBV5-6 and TRBJ1-2, the CDR3 gives the full variable domain: DAGVTQSPTHLIKTRGQQVTLRCSPKSGHDTVSWYQQALGQGPQFIFQYYEEEERQRGNFPDRFSGHQFPNYSSELNVNALLLGDSALYLCASSLAGQGVGGYTFGSGTRLTVV.

The chain couples TRBV7-9 to TRBJ1-6, with 9 bases lining up with TRBD1. This CDR3 contains 14 residues. V gave up 5 bases and J gave up 7 bases; unmatched junction bases: 3. Germline V gives CDR1 SEHNR, CDR2 FQNEAQ (reference sequence). The CDR3 sequence is CASSVGQGNSPLHF. CDR3 DNA: TGTGCCAGCAGCGTCGGACAGGGGAATTCACCCCTCCACTTT.

This clone was seen once. The chain has TRBV7-9 and TRBJ1-4; D might be TRBD1 (5 bases). Trimming shortened V by 2 bases and J by 3 bases, and 7 bases separated the two germline ends. The CDR3 is 14 amino acids. Germline CDR1 and CDR2: SEHNR and FQNEAQ (reference sequence). The CDR3 coding sequence is TGTGCCAGCAGCTTACAGGGACCTAATGAAAAACTGTTTTTT. Its translation: CASSLQGPNEKLFF. The complete variable domain, with remaining parts taken from reference TRBV7-9 and TRBJ1-4, reads DTGVSQNPRHKITKRGQNVTFRCDPISEHNRLYWYRQTLGQGPEFLTYFQNEAQLEKSRLLSDRFSAERPKGSFSTLEIQRTEQGDSAMYLCASSLQGPNEKLFFGSGTQLSVL.

The chain is built from TRBV10-3 and TRBJ1-6; D unclear. This CDR3 is 16 amino acids long. Germline V gene sequence: CDR1 ENHRY, CDR2 SYGVKD. Trimming took off 4 bases at V and 0 bases at J, with 10 bases between the two ends. The CDR3 region has the DNA TGTGCCATCAGTGTATCAGAGAGCTCCTATAATTCACCCCTCCACTTT. Translated, it gives CAISVSESSYNSPLHF.

The V gene is TRBV28, the J gene TRBJ1-6; tentatively, D is TRBD1 (5 bases). Trimming took 5 bases from V and 0 from J, leaving 17 bases between them. CDR1 is MDHEN and CDR2 is SYDVKM in the germline V gene. The CDR3 is 18 amino acids. The CDR3 nucleotides are TGTGCCAGCAGTCCGAGAGGGGCCGCTAGCTCCTATAATTCACCCCTCCACTTT. This encodes CASSPRGAASSYNSPLHF.

This chain uses TRBV6-5 with TRBJ1-5, with D perhaps matching TRBD1 (6 bases). This CDR3 has 15 residues. Trimming stripped 6 bases from V and 5 bases from J, with 17 bases between. The V gene's germline CDR1 is MNHEY and CDR2 SVGAGI. The CDR3 nucleotides are TGTGCCAGCAGACCCGACAGGACTTCGTATCAGCCCCAGCATTTT. The encoded protein is CASRPDRTSYQPQHF.

The chain joins TRBV28 to TRBJ1-1; TRBD1 is a possible D gene (6 bases). Trimming took off 3 bases at V and 2 bases at J, with 16 bases between the two ends. CDR1 MDHEN and CDR2 SYDVKM come from the germline V gene. The length of the CDR3 is 16 residues. CDR3 bases: TGTGCCAGCAGTTTCCCCGACAGGTCGCCAAACACTGAAGCTTTCTTT. This translates into CASSFPDRSPNTEAFF.

The rearrangement links TRBV2 to TRBJ1-5; D remains unclear. Germline lookup yields CDR1 SNHLY and CDR2 FYNNEI. V lost 3 bases, J lost 0 bases, and 9 bases lay in between. This CDR3 is 15 amino acids long. The CDR3 region is CASSDLADSNQPQHF. CDR3 DNA: TGTGCCAGCAGTGACTTAGCAGATAGCAATCAGCCCCAGCATTTT.

The chain has TRBV7-3 and TRBJ2-1; 8 bases are a match to TRBD2. This CDR3 has 15 amino acids. CDR1 is SGHTA, CDR2 FQGTGA, per germline. The trim removed 2 bases at V and 4 bases at J, leaving 4 bases unmatched. The CDR3 DNA follows: TGTGCCAGCAGCTTAGGACTAGCCGAATACAATGAGCAGTTCTTC. This encodes CASSLGLAEYNEQFF.

The chain couples TRBV2 to TRBJ2-5; 9 bases align to TRBD1. V lost 8 bases and J lost 6; bases outside the gene matches: 13. This CDR3 is 15 amino acids long. Germline values: CDR1 SNHLY, CDR2 FYNNEI. The DNA of the CDR3 is TGTGCCAGCGTATCGGGACAGGGCTCGGTAAAGACCCAGTACTTC. As protein: CASVSGQGSVKTQYF. The complete variable domain, with remaining parts taken from reference TRBV2 and TRBJ2-5, reads EPEVTQTPSHQVTQMGQEVILRCVPISNHLYFYWYRQILGQKVEFLVSFYNNEISEKSEIFDDQFSVERPDGSNFTLKIRSTKLEDSAMYFCASVSGQGSVKTQYFGPGTRLLVL.

This clone has just a few counts. The chain employs TRBV27 and TRBJ1-2, with D possibly matching TRBD1 (6 bases). V was shortened by 2 bases and J by 2 bases, with 15 bases between the two germline ends. The CDR3 contains 16 residues. Germline assignment: CDR1 MNHEY and CDR2 SMNVEV (reference sequence). This CDR3 is CASSLAFGGLNYGYTF. As DNA, the CDR3 is TGTGCCAGCAGTTTAGCCTTCGGGGGCCTCAACTATGGCTACACCTTC.

The chain combines TRBV11-2 with TRBJ2-7; D gene unclear. Trimming left V 0 bases short and J 0 bases short, with 9 bases between. Germline CDR1 reads SGHAT; CDR2 reads FQNNGV. This CDR3 is built from 15 residues. The CDR3 sequence: CASSLDQRASYEQYF. DNA for the CDR3: TGTGCCAGCAGCTTAGATCAACGGGCCTCCTACGAGCAGTACTTC.

This clone was seen a single time. The chain carries TRBV10-3 and TRBJ2-7; 10 nucleotides line up with TRBD2. In germline, CDR1 is ENHRY, CDR2 SYGVKD. J lost 6 bases, V lost 0 bases, and 5 bases had no gene match. The CDR3 runs 15 residues. The CDR3, as DNA: TGTGCCATCAGTGAGTCGCCTAGCGGGAGCGGCGAGCAGTACTTC. This gives the protein CAISESPSGSGEQYF.

This CDR3 reads CENLRPGLTLRGYTF. CDR3 DNA: TGTGAAAACCTGAGGCCGGGACTGACCCTCCGGGGCTACACCTTC. V and J are TRBV21-1 and TRBJ1-2. TRBV21-1 has pseudogene status. CDR3 length: 15 residues.

The V gene is TRBV5-1, the J gene TRBJ2-3, with TRBD1 matching 10 bases. This CDR3 is 15 amino acids long. J gave up 3 bases and V 4 bases, and 5 bases lay outside the gene matches. CDR1 and CDR2 from the germline V gene are SGHRS and YFSETQ. The CDR3 region is CASSPGQGKTDTQYF. For the CDR3, the DNA is TGCGCCAGCAGCCCGGGACAGGGGAAAACAGATACGCAGTATTTT.

The chain is built from TRBV4-1 and TRBJ1-5; D not certain. CDR3 length: 17 amino acids. Germline CDR1 reads MGHRA; CDR2 reads YSYEKL. Between the trimmed V and J ends, which lost 3 bases and 2 bases, there was a span of 17 bases. CDR3 sequence: CASSQYISGGRNQPQHF. Here the CDR3 DNA reads TGCGCCAGCAGCCAGTACATTTCAGGCGGGCGCAATCAGCCCCAGCATTTT.

About this clone itself: Other DNA sequences of this sample code for an identical CDR3. The chain combines TRBV2 with TRBJ1-4; the match to TRBD1 covers 7 bases. The CDR3 has 13 amino acids. Germline assignment: CDR1 SNHLY and CDR2 FYNNEI. The V gene end was trimmed by 6 bases and the J gene end by 6 bases; junction bases not matched to a gene: 4. CDR3 protein: CASRRDRDEKLFF. CDR3 sequence (DNA): TGTGCCAGCAGGCGGGACAGAGATGAAAAACTGTTTTTT.

A word on this clone: The same CDR3 also results from other DNA sequences found in this sample. V gene TRBV28 combines with J gene TRBJ1-1; D is uncertain. The germline V and J ends were trimmed by 3 bases and 5 bases, with 7 bases remaining between them. Germline CDR1 is MDHEN and CDR2 is SYDVKM. The CDR3 spans 12 residues. CDR3 sequence reads: CASSFLGTEAFF. DNA for the CDR3: TGTGCCAGCAGTTTCCTGGGAACTGAAGCTTTCTTT. The whole variable domain, filled in from reference TRBV28 and TRBJ1-1, reads DVKVTQSSRYLVKRTGEKVFLECVQDMDHENMFWYRQDPGLGLRLIYFSYDVKMKEKGDIPEGYSVSREKKERFSLILESASTNQTSMYLCASSFLGTEAFFGQGTRLTVV.

This clone is a singleton in its sample. The chain joins TRBV28 to TRBJ2-7; 7 positions agree with TRBD2. Per the germline V gene, CDR1 is MDHEN and CDR2 is SYDVKM. CDR3 length: 14 amino acids. V lost 2 bases and J lost 5; bases outside the gene matches: 6. The CDR3, as DNA: TGTGCCAGCAGTTTAACCCCCGGGGGGAACGAGCAGTACTTC. Its protein product is CASSLTPGGNEQYF.

This chain links TRBV2 with TRBJ2-3, with TRBD2 as a possible D gene (6 bases). This CDR3 is built from 13 residues. Trimming left V 5 bases short and J 3 bases short, with 9 bases between. Germline V gene lookup returns CDR1 SNHLY and CDR2 FYNNEI. CDR3 coding DNA: TGTGCCAGCAGTCTCGGGGGTACAGATACGCAGTATTTT. It is translated as CASSLGGTDTQYF.